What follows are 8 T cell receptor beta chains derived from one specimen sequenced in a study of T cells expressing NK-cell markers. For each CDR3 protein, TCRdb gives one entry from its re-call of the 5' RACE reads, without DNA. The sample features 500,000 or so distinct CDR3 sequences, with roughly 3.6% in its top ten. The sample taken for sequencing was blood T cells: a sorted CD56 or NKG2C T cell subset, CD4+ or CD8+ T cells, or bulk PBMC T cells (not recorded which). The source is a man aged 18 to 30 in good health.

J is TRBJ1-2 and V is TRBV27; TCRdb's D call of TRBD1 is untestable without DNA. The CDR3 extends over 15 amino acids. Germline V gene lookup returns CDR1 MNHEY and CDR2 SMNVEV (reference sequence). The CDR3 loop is CASSLLRTGGYGYTF.

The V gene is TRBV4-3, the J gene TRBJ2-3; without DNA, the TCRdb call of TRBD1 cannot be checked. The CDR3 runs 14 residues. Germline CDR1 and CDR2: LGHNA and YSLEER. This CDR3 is CASSQDSGVDTQYF.

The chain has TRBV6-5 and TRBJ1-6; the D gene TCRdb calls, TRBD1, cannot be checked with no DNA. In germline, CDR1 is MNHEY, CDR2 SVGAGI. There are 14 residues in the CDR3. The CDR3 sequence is CASSYSGGLSPLHF.

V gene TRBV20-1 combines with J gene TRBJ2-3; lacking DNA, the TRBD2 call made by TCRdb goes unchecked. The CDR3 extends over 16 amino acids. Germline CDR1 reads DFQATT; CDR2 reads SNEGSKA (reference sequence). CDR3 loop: CSALFIKAGNTDTQYF.

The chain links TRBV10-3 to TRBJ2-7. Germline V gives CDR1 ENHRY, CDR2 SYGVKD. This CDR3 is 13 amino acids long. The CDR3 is CAISGTERHEQYF.

CDR3: CSVEDIAGGSEGEQFF. The gene calls are TRBV29-1 and TRBJ2-1; TCRdb outputs TRBD2, but without DNA this stays unchecked. Looked up from germline, CDR1 is SQVTM and CDR2 is ANQGSEA. This CDR3 contains 16 residues.

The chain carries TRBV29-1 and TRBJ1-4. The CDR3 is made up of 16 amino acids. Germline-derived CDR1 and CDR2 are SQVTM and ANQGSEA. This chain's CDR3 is CSVAGRWQGGYEKLFF.

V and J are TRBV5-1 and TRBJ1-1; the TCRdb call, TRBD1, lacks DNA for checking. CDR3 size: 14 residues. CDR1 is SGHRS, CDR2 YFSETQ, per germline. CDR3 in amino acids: CASSFDRQNTEAFF.